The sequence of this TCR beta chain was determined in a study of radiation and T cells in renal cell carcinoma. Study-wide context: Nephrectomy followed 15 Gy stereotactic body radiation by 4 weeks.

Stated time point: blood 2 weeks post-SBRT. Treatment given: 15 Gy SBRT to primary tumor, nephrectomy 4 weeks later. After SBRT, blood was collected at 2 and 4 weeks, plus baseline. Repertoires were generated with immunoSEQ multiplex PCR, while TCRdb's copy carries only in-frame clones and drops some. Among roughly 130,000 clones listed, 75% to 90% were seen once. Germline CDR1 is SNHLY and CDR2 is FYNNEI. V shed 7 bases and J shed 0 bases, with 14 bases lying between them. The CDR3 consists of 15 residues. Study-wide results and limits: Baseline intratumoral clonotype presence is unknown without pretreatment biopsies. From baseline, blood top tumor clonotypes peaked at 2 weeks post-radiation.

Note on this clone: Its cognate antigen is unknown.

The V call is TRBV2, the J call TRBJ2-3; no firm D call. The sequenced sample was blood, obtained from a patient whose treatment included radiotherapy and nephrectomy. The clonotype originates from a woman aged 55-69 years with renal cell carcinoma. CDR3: CASTLTQPSTDTQYF. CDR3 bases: TGTGCCAGCACCCTGACACAACCGAGCACAGATACGCAGTATTTT.